The clone carrying this TCR beta chain was detected a few times. The genes are named according to mouse. The CDR3 is cut off 3 residues early in the read; its end comes from the germline J gene. Pooled cutaneous lymph node cells were sorted using CD4, CD8alpha, NKG2D, NKG2ACE and other markers. This sample stems from a study of CD8+ T cells in alopecia areata. The overall study: Skin grafts from roughly 6-12-month-old C3H/HeJ donors with spontaneous alopecia were placed on roughly 6-11-week-old female C3H/HeJ mice.

Reverse transcribed after extraction, RNA yielded cDNA as the sequencing template. TCRdb keeps only in-frame clones here, not all; method: immunoSEQ multiplex PCR. The sample was found to contain 250,000 or so clones, and every one recurs. The germline gives CDR1 FNHDT, CDR2 SITEND (reference sequence). The CDR3 is 12 residues long. The V end lost 4 bases, the J end lost 6 bases, and 5 bases lay between the germline ends. This sequence joins TRBV19 and TRBJ1-6; no clear D gene. TRBJ1-6 belongs to the ORF category, with a function that is uncertain. This receptor was identified in a C3H/HeJ mouse with alopecia areata. The strain is characterized by the MHC haplotype H2-k. Material: CD4+ T cells sorted from a lymph node. The DNA read from the CDR3 is TGTGCCAGCAGTCTCTTTAATTCGCCC. This sequence encodes CASSLFNSP. The whole CDR3 sequence is CASSLFNSPLYF.